Listed below are T cell receptor beta chains from one sample, sequenced in a study of blood T cell repertoires in COVID-19. Method: immunoSEQ multiplex PCR; TCRdb's copy keeps in-frame clones and lacks some. The sample has approximately 270,000 clones, around nine tenths seen once. Sequenced sample: peripheral blood. These receptors all stem from a man aged 18 to 35 with active or convalescent COVID-19. Each CDR3 is given with its conserved first and last residue. A D gene is named only where the DNA matches it firmly. Expanded clones get a size class; other rows say once, few or many, or leave the size out.

>.|.|TRBJ2-1|TRBV5-1
TGCGCCAGCAGTCTCGCGGGTGGGAGCTCCTACAATGAGCAGTTCTTC
CASSLAGGSSYNEQFF
>TRBD2|.|TRBJ2-2|TRBV4-2
TGTGCCAGCAGCCAGACTAGCGACACCGGGGAGCTGTTTTTT
CASSQTSDTGELFF
>.|.|TRBJ1-2|TRBV4-3
TGCGCCAGCAGCCGAGATGGGACTTATGGCTACACCTTC
CASSRDGTYGYTF
>.|.|TRBJ1-1|TRBV5-6
TGTGCCAGCAGCCTGCGTACAGGGTGGGGGACTGAAGCTTTCTTT
CASSLRTGWGTEAFF
>.|.|TRBJ1-4|TRBV28
TGTGCCAGCAGCCTAGGGAGTCAGAATGAAAAACTGTTTTTT
CASSLGSQNEKLFF
>.|.|TRBJ2-2|TRBV18
TGTGCCAGCTCACTTTTAACCGGGGAGCTGTTTTTT
CASSLLTGELFF
>.|.|TRBJ1-1|TRBV3-1/TRBV3-2
TGTGCCAGCAGACGCGGTTTGGGGGCCGGGAACACTGAAGCTTTCTTT
CASRRGLGAGNTEAFF
>.|.|TRBJ1-5|TRBV4-2
TGTGCCAGCAGCCAAGGAGCTCAGCCCCAGCATTTT
CASSQGAQPQHF
>TRBD2|.|TRBJ2-3|TRBV5-1
TGCGCCAGCAGCTTGGGACTAGCGCAGAGCACAGATACGCAGTATTTT
CASSLGLAQSTDTQYF
>.|.|TRBJ2-7|TRBV25-1
TGTGCCAGCAGTGACCGGACAGTCCCCTACGAGCAGTACTTC
CASSDRTVPYEQYF
>.|.|TRBJ1-2|TRBV6-5
TGTGCCAGCAGTTTGGACACCTTTAGCTATGGCTACACCTTC
CASSLDTFSYGYTF
>TRBD1|.|TRBJ1-2|TRBV27
TGTGCCAGCGCTCCCGGGAAGGGGGCCCAGAGGCTGTATGGCTACACCTTC
CASAPGKGAQRLYGYTF
>.|.|TRBJ2-3|TRBV3-1/TRBV3-2
TGTGCCAGCAGCCAAGGTAGGGGAGCGGGTATTTTCACAGATACGCAGTATTTT
CASSQGRGAGIFTDTQYF
>TRBD2|few|TRBJ2-3|TRBV7-2
TGTGCCAGCAGCTGGCGGCCGCGGGGGGGCAGAGATACGCAGTATTTT
CASSWRPRGGRDTQYF
>.|.|TRBJ2-5|TRBV6-6
TGTGCCAGCAGTCCTGGCCAGGGGATAGAGACCCAGTACTTC
CASSPGQGIETQYF
>.|.|TRBJ1-1|TRBV12-3/TRBV12-4
TGTGCCAGCAGTCCGGGCAAAGGGGCTGAAGCTTTCTTT
CASSPGKGAEAFF
>TRBD1|.|TRBJ1-5|TRBV18
TGTGCCAGCTCACCATCAGGGGGGAAGAGGAGCAATCAGCCCCAGCATTTT
CASSPSGGKRSNQPQHF
>.|.|TRBJ2-3|TRBV4-3
TGCGCCAGCAGCCAAGGGAGCGCAGATACGCAGTATTTT
CASSQGSADTQYF
>TRBD2|.|TRBJ2-1|TRBV3-1/TRBV3-2
TGTGCCAGCAGCACCAGGACGGCTAGCGGAGAAGCCTACAATGAGCAGTTCTTC
CASSTRTASGEAYNEQFF
>.|.|TRBJ1-5|TRBV13
TGTGCCAGCAGCTTAGGCAGGGGTCAGCCCCAGCATTTT
CASSLGRGQPQHF
>.|.|TRBJ2-1|TRBV5-6
TGTGCCAGCAGCTCGAGAGGTGAGCAGTTCTTC
CASSSRGEQFF
>TRBD1|.|TRBJ2-7|TRBV4-3
TGCGCCAGCAGCCAAGAGTTAGGACAGGGGGGGGACGAGCAGTACTTC
CASSQELGQGGDEQYF
>.|.|TRBJ1-2|TRBV12-5
TGTGCTAGTGGCATTTTTAAGGAGGGGGGGAACTATGGCTACACCTTC
CASGIFKEGGNYGYTF
>.|once|TRBJ1-1|TRBV7-2
TGTGCCAGCAGCTTAGTCGTTGGGGGCTTAGGAGGGAACACTGAAGCTTTCTTT
CASSLVVGGLGGNTEAFF
>TRBD1|once|TRBJ1-4|TRBV6-5
TGTGCCAGCACCAAGACAGGGTTACATGAAAAACTGTTTTTT
CASTKTGLHEKLFF
>TRBD2|.|TRBJ2-2|TRBV5-1
TGCGCCAGCAGCGTACTAGCGGGAGTAAACACCGGGGAGCTGTTTTTT
CASSVLAGVNTGELFF
>.|.|TRBJ1-1|TRBV5-4
TGTGCCAGCAGCTTGGCAAAGAACACTGAAGCTTTCTTT
CASSLAKNTEAFF
>.|.|TRBJ2-7|TRBV14
TGTGCCAGCAGCCAAGACCCCTCGGGGGAGCAGTACTTC
CASSQDPSGEQYF
>.|once|TRBJ1-4|TRBV15
TGTGCCACCAGCAGAGGCGAAGGGGGTGGTAATGAAAAACTGTTTTTT
CATSRGEGGGNEKLFF
>.|.|TRBJ2-1|TRBV5-1
TGCGCCAGCAGCTTGGGGACTACCGACAATGAGCAGTTCTTC
CASSLGTTDNEQFF
>.|.|TRBJ1-1|TRBV6-5
TGTGCCAGCAGTATCGACGGAGGGAAGAACACTGAAGCTTTCTTT
CASSIDGGKNTEAFF
>TRBD2|.|TRBJ2-1|TRBV18
TGTGCCAGCTCGTCTATAGCGGGAGGCTCCAATGAGCAGTTCTTC
CASSSIAGGSNEQFF
>.|.|TRBJ2-3|TRBV6-5
TGTGCCAGCAGTTACCCGGGAACAGATACGCAGTATTTT
CASSYPGTDTQYF
>.|.|TRBJ2-7|TRBV4-1
TGCGCCAGCAGCCAAGAAACATTTTCCTACGAGCAGTACTTC
CASSQETFSYEQYF
>.|.|TRBJ1-5|TRBV9
TGTGCCAGCAGCCGACAGGATAGCAATCAGCCCCAGCATTTT
CASSRQDSNQPQHF
>TRBD1|few|TRBJ1-3|TRBV30
TGTGCCTGGAGCCGGGACAGCGGCTCTGGAAACACCATATATTTT
CAWSRDSGSGNTIYF
>.|.|TRBJ1-1|TRBV6-4
TGTGCCAGCGCGGGGGGCCCGAACACTGAAGCTTTCTTT
CASAGGPNTEAFF
>.|.|TRBJ2-7|TRBV13
TGTGCCAGCAGCTTAGAACAGGGTGGGCCCTACGAGCAGTACTTC
CASSLEQGGPYEQYF
>.|.|TRBJ2-7|TRBV28
TGTGCCAGCCAAGACAGAGAGCAGTACTTC
CASQDREQYF
>TRBD2|.|TRBJ2-7|TRBV5-6
TGTGCCAGCAGCTTGGCCTGGACTAGCATCTTCGAGCAGTACTTC
CASSLAWTSIFEQYF
>.|.|TRBJ1-1|TRBV13
TGTGCCAGCAGCTTAAAGGCCCTCATGAGGACTGAAGCTTTCTTT
CASSLKALMRTEAFF
>.|.|TRBJ2-1|TRBV13
TGTGCCAGCAGCTTGCCAGGCCCAGACAATGAGCAGTTCTTC
CASSLPGPDNEQFF
>TRBD1|.|TRBJ2-7|TRBV28
TGTGCCAGCAGGCCTACTAGAGGGACAGCCGATTACGAGCAGTACTTC
CASRPTRGTADYEQYF